This note documents a single TCR beta chain sequence. What antigen it recognizes has not been identified. No much larger clone is present one base from it, and per-base qualities are unavailable. The sample's treatment or condition label, decoded: in vitro stimulation with specific CMV peptide epitopes to enrich CMV-specific T cells. Sequencing was carried out with an Illumina HiSeq 1500. TCRdb reran the public reads through fastp at Q25 and MiXCR, keeping productive beta chains. Every distinct CDR3 protein forms one entry, paired with its most common genes and DNA. The sample table shows some 350,000 distinct CDR3 sequences, and 25% to 30% are seen once. The ten biggest clones cover 20% of the sample. V loses 5 bases at its end and J loses 2 bases; junction bases beyond the gene matches: 6. Per the germline V gene, MNHEY is the CDR1 and SVGAGI is the CDR2. There are 16 amino acids in the CDR3, from cysteine to phenylalanine inclusive. The only DNA kept is the CDR3, 48 bases in frame from the first base.

These data come from a study of T cell repertoires in cytomegalovirus infection (dated by TCRdb to the late 2010s). Background on the whole study: Recently identified HLA-C-restricted CMV epitopes, whose presentation resists viral immunomodulation, were targeted by peptide stimulations together with well-studied HLA-B-restricted epitopes. Donor HLA type was relevant to the analysis, as public TCR beta signatures indicated carriage of CMV infection together with the matching HLA type. Broad study findings and their caveats: In the ex vivo response, HLA-C-restricted CMV-specific TCR beta clonotypes were dominant, and in two of eight donors the single most frequent clonotype came from this HLA-C-restricted group. In both this cohort and an independent cohort of 352 donors, the cumulative frequency of public TCR beta family members distinguished carriers of CMV infection plus the relevant HLA type.

This TCR was recovered from a human donor in good health (CMV status not recorded). Some clones in this sample may be carry-over from other donors' samples. The starting material was cultured PBMCs, obtained from culture after CMV antigen stimulation. The chain is assembled from TRBV6-5 and TRBJ1-4, with 9 central nucleotides matching TRBD1. The encoded CDR3 is CASSANRGLTNEKLFF. The DNA sequence is TGTGCCAGCAGTGCCAACAGGGGGCTCACTAATGAAAAACTGTTTTTT.